This TCR beta chain was recorded in a study of monozygotic twins with inflammatory bowel disease. The length of the CDR3 is 15 residues. Germline CDR1 SGHRS, CDR2 YFSETQ. UMIs that included a 6-nucleotide sample barcode were added by template switching, which took place during cDNA synthesis. TCRdb processed the 5' RACE reads again and assigns one entry to each CDR3 protein, with no DNA. The listing contains 200,000 to 250,000 distinct CDR3 sequences. This chain joins TRBV5-1 and TRBJ2-3; TCRdb's assignment of TRBD1 cannot be checked, as there is no DNA. The source of this sequence is a human donor with ulcerative colitis or Crohn's disease, or a healthy co-twin of an affected twin (not recorded which). Sequenced: blood. The CDR3: CASMQDRGVPDTQYF. The entire variable domain, with the rest obtained from reference TRBV5-1 and TRBJ2-3, is as follows: KAGVTQTPRYLIKTRGQQVTLSCSPISGHRSVSWYQQTPGQGLQFLFEYFSETQRNKGNFPGRFSGRQFSNSRSEMNVSTLELGDSALYLCASMQDRGVPDTQYFGPGTRLTVL.